This T cell receptor beta chain originates from a study of shared clonotypes between healthy human individuals. Background on the study: Aged 18 to 49, the donors were a couple of women and a few men.

Germline V gene data show CDR1 as SGHTA and CDR2 as FQGTGA. CDR3 length: 13 amino acids. The V end lost 5 bases, the J end lost 4 bases, and 11 bases lay between the germline ends. Study-level points and caveats: Estimated richness values were generally larger in naive subsets than in memory subsets. Sampling included only blood; tissue repertoires likely differ.

This clone was observed a few times. Antigen unknown. The identical CDR3 is also encoded by other nucleotide sequences in the sample. Recent vaccinations or acute infections were absent in the healthy HIV-negative adult donors. Profiling relied on immunoSEQ multiplex PCR, and the TCRdb table lists in-frame clones only, not all of them. This repertoire shows approximately 2.1 million clones, more than 80% found once; its top ten account for 0.39%. Sequences were obtained from naive CD4+ T cells from PBMCs. Stated subset: CD45RA+ positively selected. The chain recombines TRBV7-3 with TRBJ1-2, with D perhaps TRBD1 (5 bases). The TCR sequence derives from a young man in good health. Some clones in this sample may be carry-over from other donors' samples. The CDR3 sequence: CASSVGQGYGYTF. CDR3 DNA: TGTGCCAGCAGCGTAGGGCAGGGCTATGGCTACACCTTC.